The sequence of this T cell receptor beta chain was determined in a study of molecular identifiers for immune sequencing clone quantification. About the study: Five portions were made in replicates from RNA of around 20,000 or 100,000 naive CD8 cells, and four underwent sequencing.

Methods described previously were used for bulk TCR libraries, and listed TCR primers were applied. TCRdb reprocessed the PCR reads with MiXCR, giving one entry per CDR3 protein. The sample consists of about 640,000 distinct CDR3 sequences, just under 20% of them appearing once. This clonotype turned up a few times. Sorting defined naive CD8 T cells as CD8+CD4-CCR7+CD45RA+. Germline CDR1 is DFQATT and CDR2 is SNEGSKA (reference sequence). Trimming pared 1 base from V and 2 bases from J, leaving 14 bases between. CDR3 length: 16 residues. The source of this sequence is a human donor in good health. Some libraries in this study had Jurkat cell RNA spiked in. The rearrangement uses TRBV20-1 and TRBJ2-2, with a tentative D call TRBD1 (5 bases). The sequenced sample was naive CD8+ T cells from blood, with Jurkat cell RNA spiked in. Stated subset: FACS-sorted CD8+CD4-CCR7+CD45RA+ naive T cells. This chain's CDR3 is CSARGPLDRNTGELFF. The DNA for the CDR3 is TGCAGTGCTAGAGGACCCTTAGACAGAAACACCGGGGAGCTGTTTTTT.